Listed below are T cell receptor beta chains from one sample, sequenced in a study of human T cells and chemical hapten exposure. Each CDR3 protein gets one entry after TCRdb re-called the RACE reads with MiXCR. The repertoire holds 380,000 or so distinct CDR3 sequences, with approximately 5% as singletons. Sequenced material: whole blood, taken in connection with sensitization to the hapten diphenylcyclopropenone (DPC). These receptors originate from a woman aged 50 to 60 with alopecia areata. Some clones in this sample may be carry-over from other donors' samples. Both conserved end residues are part of each CDR3. Each record gives: clone size, V gene, D gene, J gene, CDR3 protein, CDR3 DNA. The D gene is left open where the match is weak. Size values are once, few and many counts, or a class for expanded clones, and some rows have none.

size: many; V: TRBV29-1; D: NA; J: TRBJ2-1; CDR3: CSVGLGKGNEQFF; DNA: TGCAGCGTTGGACTCGGCAAGGGGAATGAGCAGTTCTTC
size: many; V: TRBV27; D: NA; J: TRBJ2-7; CDR3: CASSGGQSHEQYF; DNA: TGTGCCAGCTCCGGGGGACAGTCCCACGAGCAGTACTTC
size: few; V: TRBV5-4; D: NA; J: TRBJ2-3; CDR3: CASRPGTPVSTDTQYF; DNA: TGTGCCAGCAGACCCGGGACACCCGTTTCCACAGATACGCAGTATTTT
size: NA; V: TRBV3-1; D: TRBD2; J: TRBJ2-1; CDR3: CASSQVQPGLGREQLF; DNA: TGTGCCAGCAGCCAAGTCCAACCGGGACTAGGTCGTGAGCAGTTGTTC
size: few; V: TRBV3-1; D: NA; J: TRBJ1-5; CDR3: CASSGTIGGNQPQHF; DNA: TGTGCCAGCAGCGGGACCATTGGGGGCAATCAGCCCCAGCATTTT
size: many; V: TRBV10-3; D: NA; J: TRBJ2-7; CDR3: CAISDPLLVPYEQYF; DNA: TGTGCCATCAGTGATCCCTTACTAGTCCCATACGAGCAGTACTTC
size: few; V: TRBV7-2; D: NA; J: TRBJ1-5; CDR3: CASSLAGRQPQHF; DNA: TGTGCCAGCAGCTTAGCGGGGAGACAGCCCCAGCATTTT
size: NA; V: TRBV2; D: NA; J: TRBJ1-5; CDR3: CASTLSQSNQPQHF; DNA: TGTGCCAGCACTCTCTCACAAAGCAATCAGCCCCAGCATTTT
size: few; V: TRBV5-6; D: TRBD1; J: TRBJ1-3; CDR3: CASSVTGANSGNTIYF; DNA: TGTGCCAGCAGCGTAACAGGGGCTAACTCTGGAAACACCATATATTTT
size: NA; V: TRBV20-1; D: TRBD2; J: TRBJ2-7; CDR3: CSAPSTGGGVRAGGYEQYF; DNA: TGCAGTGCTCCATCCACCGGAGGCGGGGTTCGAGCGGGAGGGTACGAGCAGTACTTC
size: few; V: TRBV29-1; D: NA; J: TRBJ2-7; CDR3: CSVGLNSYEQYF; DNA: TGCAGCGTTGGCCTGAACTCCTACGAGCAGTACTTC
size: few; V: TRBV30; D: TRBD2; J: TRBJ2-7; CDR3: CAWSVNPILAGNPWEQYF; DNA: TGTGCCTGGAGCGTAAACCCCATTCTAGCGGGAAACCCCTGGGAGCAGTACTTC
size: many; V: TRBV7-9; D: NA; J: TRBJ2-4; CDR3: CASSGIAKNIQYF; DNA: TGTGCCAGCAGCGGAATAGCCAAAAACATTCAGTACTTC
size: many; V: TRBV30; D: NA; J: TRBJ1-1; CDR3: CAWSPQDSSEAFF; DNA: TGTGCCTGGAGTCCGCAGGACTCGAGTGAAGCTTTCTTT
size: many; V: TRBV7-8; D: NA; J: TRBJ2-1; CDR3: CASSFDLSREQFF; DNA: TGTGCCAGCAGCTTTGACCTAAGCCGAGAGCAGTTCTTC
size: many; V: TRBV2; D: NA; J: TRBJ1-6; CDR3: CASLQRQAASYNSPLHF; DNA: TGTGCCAGCCTACAACGACAGGCAGCGTCCTATAATTCACCCCTCCACTTT
size: many; V: TRBV20-1; D: TRBD2; J: TRBJ2-7; CDR3: CSARDLLARSSYEQYF; DNA: TGCAGTGCTAGAGACTTACTAGCGAGGAGCTCCTACGAGCAGTACTTC
size: many; V: TRBV29-1; D: NA; J: TRBJ2-7; CDR3: CSVVHLDSYSYEQYF; DNA: TGCAGCGTTGTGCACCTTGACAGTTACTCCTACGAGCAGTACTTC
size: few; V: TRBV7-2; D: TRBD2; J: TRBJ2-7; CDR3: CASTLRTSGRNEQYF; DNA: TGTGCCAGCACGCTACGGACTAGCGGGAGGAACGAGCAGTACTTC
size: NA; V: TRBV5-4; D: NA; J: TRBJ2-6; CDR3: CASSPGTAVNDVLTF; DNA: TGTGCCAGCAGCCCTGGGACGGCTGTGAACGACGTCCTGACTTTC
size: NA; V: TRBV28; D: TRBD2; J: TRBJ2-4; CDR3: CASRGGDIQYF; DNA: TGTGCCAGCAGGGGGGGGGACATTCAGTACTTC
size: NA; V: TRBV12-3/TRBV12-4; D: TRBD2; J: TRBJ2-5; CDR3: CASKGTSGRETQYF; DNA: TGTGCCAGCAAAGGGACTAGCGGGAGAGAGACCCAGTACTTC
size: many; V: TRBV19; D: TRBD2; J: TRBJ2-1; CDR3: CASGSRTSGRNEQFF; DNA: TGTGCCAGTGGAAGTAGGACTAGCGGGAGAAATGAGCAGTTCTTC
size: few; V: TRBV5-4; D: NA; J: TRBJ2-7; CDR3: CASSWDGGSTYEQYF; DNA: TGTGCCAGCAGCTGGGACGGCGGGTCTACCTACGAGCAGTACTTC
size: many; V: TRBV12-3/TRBV12-4; D: NA; J: TRBJ2-3; CDR3: CASSLGRGTTRDTDTQYF; DNA: TGTGCCAGCAGTTTAGGAAGGGGGACTACCCGAGACACAGATACGCAGTATTTT
size: many; V: TRBV12-3/TRBV12-4; D: NA; J: TRBJ1-5; CDR3: CASTDSGNQPQHF; DNA: TGTGCCAGCACCGACAGTGGCAATCAGCCCCAGCATTTT
size: many; V: TRBV6-2/TRBV6-3; D: NA; J: TRBJ1-5; CDR3: CASLAGGSSPQHF; DNA: TGTGCCAGCCTGGCCGGCGGTTCTTCGCCCCAGCATTTT
size: NA; V: TRBV9; D: NA; J: TRBJ2-1; CDR3: CASSSVGGYNEQFF; DNA: TGTGCCAGCAGCTCAGTTGGGGGGTACAATGAGCAGTTCTTC
size: many; V: TRBV12-3/TRBV12-4; D: NA; J: TRBJ2-3; CDR3: CASSPQAGADTQYF; DNA: TGTGCCAGCAGTCCCCAAGCAGGAGCAGATACGCAGTATTTT
size: many; V: TRBV20-1; D: NA; J: TRBJ2-7; CDR3: CSARTGRTAFYEQYF; DNA: TGCAGTGCTAGAACCGGTCGGACTGCCTTCTACGAGCAGTACTTC
size: many; V: TRBV4-3; D: TRBD2; J: TRBJ2-7; CDR3: CASSQGTSGTIEQYF; DNA: TGCGCCAGCAGCCAAGGGACTAGCGGTACAATAGAGCAGTACTTC
size: few; V: TRBV9; D: NA; J: TRBJ2-7; CDR3: CASSVDRGSNEQYF; DNA: TGTGCCAGCAGCGTAGACCGGGGAAGCAACGAGCAGTACTTC
size: NA; V: TRBV27; D: NA; J: TRBJ1-2; CDR3: CASSVGGDYGYTF; DNA: TGTGCCAGCAGTGTGGGGGGCGACTATGGCTACACCTTC
size: NA; V: TRBV7-6; D: TRBD2; J: TRBJ2-2; CDR3: CASSPTSGVGGELFF; DNA: TGTGCCAGCAGCCCGACTAGCGGGGTTGGCGGGGAGCTGTTTTTT
size: many; V: TRBV6-2/TRBV6-3; D: NA; J: TRBJ1-5; CDR3: CASSYDRGNQPQHF; DNA: TGTGCCAGCAGTTACGACCGGGGTAATCAGCCCCAGCATTTT
size: many; V: TRBV20-1; D: TRBD1; J: TRBJ2-5; CDR3: CSAGRDRPLQETQYF; DNA: TGCAGTGCTGGACGGGACAGGCCTTTACAAGAGACCCAGTACTTC
size: many; V: TRBV6-1; D: NA; J: TRBJ2-3; CDR3: CASSESTTQYF; DNA: TGTGCCAGCAGTGAATCTACTACGCAGTATTTT
size: many; V: TRBV27; D: TRBD2; J: TRBJ2-1; CDR3: CASSGTSGIYNEQFF; DNA: TGTGCCAGCAGTGGGACTAGCGGTATCTACAATGAGCAGTTCTTC
size: many; V: TRBV29-1; D: NA; J: TRBJ1-6; CDR3: CSGQTVFGSPLHF; DNA: TGCAGCGGACAGACAGTGTTTGGTTCACCCCTCCACTTT